Following are 22 T cell receptor beta chains from one sample sequenced in a study of control samples from healthy donors and cancer patients (dated by TCRdb to 2018 to 2020). Receptor amplification or capture employed the immunoSEQ multiplex PCR assay. TCRdb retrieved this table from immuneACCESS and kept in-frame rearrangements only. Not all clones are present; in checked studies, unresolved V genes account for under half, and no reason is known for the remainder. The sample table lists about 150,000 clones, about 94% of them with a count of one. The ten largest clones capture around 6.1% of the sample. Sequenced material: blood. These receptors all come from a man between 35 and 55 years old in good health.

CDR3 in DNA: TGTGCCAGCAGTCCGGTACGCCCCGAACGGGGGGAGCTGTTTTTT. This encodes CASSPVRPERGELFF. The genes are TRBV27 and TRBJ2-2; D remains ambiguous. The V end was cut by 5 bases, the J end by 8 bases, with 18 bases between. The germline gives CDR1 MNHEY, CDR2 SMNVEV (reference sequence). The CDR3 runs to 15 residues.

The chain is built from TRBV12-5 and TRBJ1-1, with TRBD1 as a possible D gene (5 bases). The CDR3 consists of 12 residues. Trimming pared 5 bases from V and 11 bases from J, leaving 15 bases between. Germline V lookup: CDR1 LGHNT, CDR2 FRNRAP. The CDR3 sequence is CASGPTQGWAFF. CDR3 sequence (DNA): TGTGCTAGTGGTCCTACCCAGGGTTGGGCTTTCTTT.

This clone occurred once. V gene TRBV4-3 combines with J gene TRBJ2-7; D gene unclear. The CDR3 runs 14 residues. V was cut by 1 base and J by 4 bases, with 11 bases left in between. CDR1 is LGHNA, CDR2 YSLEER, per germline. The CDR3 is CASSQAYKVYEQYF. The CDR3 DNA sequence: TGCGCCAGCAGCCAAGCCTATAAGGTGTACGAGCAGTACTTC.

The CDR3 reads CASSGSLAPYNEQFF. DNA of the CDR3: TGTGCCAGCAGTGGGTCACTAGCGCCCTACAATGAGCAGTTCTTC. The chain has TRBV14 and TRBJ2-1; the match to TRBD2 covers 7 bases. The CDR3 runs 15 residues. V gave up 6 bases and J gave up 2 bases; unmatched junction bases: 7. Per germline, CDR1 SGHDN and CDR2 FVKESK.

The J gene is TRBJ2-5, the V gene TRBV18; a possible D gene is TRBD2 (6 bases). V lost 0 bases and J lost 6, with 14 bases in between. The CDR3 totals 15 residues. The V gene's germline CDR1 is KGHSH and CDR2 LQKENI. The CDR3 protein is CASSPPEGPGKTQYF. The CDR3 bases are TGTGCCAGCTCACCACCGGAGGGGCCAGGCAAGACCCAGTACTTC.

The chain employs TRBV7-9 and TRBJ2-7; 8 positions agree with TRBD1. Looked up from germline, CDR1 is SEHNR and CDR2 is FQNEAQ (reference sequence). The CDR3 covers 14 residues. After removal of 5 bases from V and 2 bases from J, the junction contained 5 bases not matched to a gene. CDR3 DNA sequence: TGTGCCAGCAGCCCGGACAGGGAGGCCTACGAGCAGTACTTC. It is translated as CASSPDREAYEQYF. Full variable domain (outside the CDR3, taken from reference TRBV7-9 and TRBJ2-7): DTGVSQNPRHKITKRGQNVTFRCDPISEHNRLYWYRQTLGQGPEFLTYFQNEAQLEKSRLLSDRFSAERPKGSFSTLEIQRTEQGDSAMYLCASSPDREAYEQYFGPGTRLTVT.

The chain carries TRBV19 and TRBJ1-2; TRBD1 agrees at 10 bases. CDR1 and CDR2 from the germline V gene are LNHDA and SQIVND (reference sequence). The V and J ends lost 7 bases and 4 bases, in that order; junction bases with no gene match: 6. The CDR3 extends over 14 amino acids. The CDR3: CASTRTGGIYGYTF. CDR3 DNA sequence: TGTGCCAGTACCCGGACAGGGGGGATCTATGGCTACACCTTC.

The chain recombines TRBV2 with TRBJ1-1; D ambiguous. This CDR3 is built from 11 residues. From germline, CDR1 is SNHLY and CDR2 FYNNEI. Trimming took off 3 bases at V and 8 bases at J, with 7 bases between the two ends. In DNA, the CDR3 is TGTGCCAGCAGTGATGACGGGGAAGCTTTCTTT. It is translated as CASSDDGEAFF.

The V gene is TRBV7-9, the J gene TRBJ1-5; D gene uncertain. The V gene lost 5 bases and the J gene lost 2 bases, with 16 bases spanning the gap. The CDR3 runs 16 residues. Per germline, CDR1 SEHNR and CDR2 FQNEAQ (reference sequence). CDR3 DNA: TGTGCCAGCAGCGGAGGGATGGGGTTTGGCAATCAGCCCCAGCATTTT. It is translated as CASSGGMGFGNQPQHF. Using reference TRBV7-9 and TRBJ1-5 for the parts outside the CDR3, the full variable domain is DTGVSQNPRHKITKRGQNVTFRCDPISEHNRLYWYRQTLGQGPEFLTYFQNEAQLEKSRLLSDRFSAERPKGSFSTLEIQRTEQGDSAMYLCASSGGMGFGNQPQHFGDGTRLSIL.

The V call is TRBV5-1, the J call TRBJ1-1; TRBD1 matches at 7 bases. Germline V lookup: CDR1 SGHRS, CDR2 YFSETQ. This CDR3 is built from 18 residues. With V trimmed by 4 bases and J by 0 bases, 15 bases remained unmatched. In DNA, the CDR3 is TGCGCCAGCAGCGTCAGGACAGGAGGGGGTGGGATGAACACTGAAGCTTTCTTT. Translation gives CASSVRTGGGGMNTEAFF.

The chain is built from TRBV5-1 and TRBJ1-1; no firm D call. From germline, CDR1 is SGHRS and CDR2 YFSETQ. Trimming shortened V by 2 bases and J by 4 bases, and 21 bases separated the two germline ends. The CDR3 totals 17 residues. CDR3 sequence reads: CASSFFWRANPSTEAFF. Written as DNA, the CDR3 is TGCGCCAGCAGCTTTTTTTGGCGGGCCAACCCTAGCACTGAAGCTTTCTTT.

The genes are TRBV19 and TRBJ2-7; 16 positions match TRBD2. CDR3 length: 17 amino acids. Germline assignment: CDR1 LNHDA and CDR2 SQIVND (reference sequence). V shed 5 bases and J 5 bases; nucleotides not matched to a gene: 9. The CDR3 coding sequence is TGTGCCAGTAGTCCGGGACTAGCGGGGGGGCCGGATCACGAGCAGTACTTC. It codes for CASSPGLAGGPDHEQYF. The full variable domain, completed using reference TRBV19 and TRBJ2-7, is DGGITQSPKYLFRKEGQNVTLSCEQNLNHDAMYWYRQDPGQGLRLIYYSQIVNDFQKGDIAEGYSVSREKKESFPLTVTSAQKNPTAFYLCASSPGLAGGPDHEQYFGPGTRLTVT.

This chain joins TRBV7-6 and TRBJ1-4; D call uncertain. The CDR3 spans 13 residues. Germline CDR1 SGHVS, CDR2 FNYEAQ. With 8 bases removed from V and 5 bases from J, the gap between germline ends came to 12 bases. The DNA for the CDR3 is TGTGCCAGCGCAGTACGAAACAATGAAAAACTGTTTTTT. Its translation is CASAVRNNEKLFF.

V and J are TRBV3-1 (or the pseudogene TRBV3-2) and TRBJ1-3; D gene ambiguous. Looked up from germline, CDR1 is LGHDT and CDR2 is YNNKEL (reference sequence). Trimming removed 2 bases from V and 1 base from J, with 3 bases in between. CDR3 size: 13 residues. The CDR3 loop reads CASSQMSGNTIYF. The CDR3 DNA is TGTGCCAGCAGCCAAATGTCTGGAAACACCATATATTTT.

This chain connects TRBV18 to TRBJ1-2; D remains unclear. Trimming shortened V by 0 bases and J by 8 bases, and 10 bases separated the two germline ends. The CDR3 length is 13 residues. Germline V lookup: CDR1 KGHSH, CDR2 LQKENI. The CDR3 nucleotides are TGTGCCAGCTCACCACCAAGCGGGTGGGGCTACACCTTC. It specifies CASSPPSGWGYTF. Full variable domain (missing parts from reference TRBV18 and TRBJ1-2): NAGVMQNPRHLVRRRGQEARLRCSPMKGHSHVYWYRQLPEEGLKFMVYLQKENIIDESGMPKERFSAEFPKEGPSILRIQQVVRGDSAAYFCASSPPSGWGYTFGSGTRLTVV.

Only a few counts were recorded for this clone. The J gene is TRBJ2-3, the V gene TRBV5-4; D is unclear. V lost 3 bases to trimming and J lost 0 bases, with 5 bases between them. The CDR3 consists of 13 residues. Germline-derived CDR1 and CDR2 are SGHNT and YYREEE (reference sequence). CDR3 protein: CASSSDSTDTQYF. The CDR3 nucleotides read TGTGCCAGCAGCTCGGACAGCACAGATACGCAGTATTTT.

This clone has a single count. The chain has TRBV28 and TRBJ2-7, with TRBD2 matching 8 bases. With V trimmed by 5 bases and J by 0 bases, 6 bases remained unmatched. The CDR3 consists of 15 residues. The germline V gene has CDR1 MDHEN and CDR2 SYDVKM. CDR3: CASSAAGGGSYEQYF. CDR3 nucleotides: TGTGCCAGCAGTGCTGCGGGGGGTGGCTCCTACGAGCAGTACTTC.

The genes are TRBV25-1 and TRBJ1-2; D unclear. V was shortened by 2 bases and J by 6 bases, with 16 bases between the two germline ends. The CDR3 runs 15 residues. Looked up from germline, CDR1 is MGHDK and CDR2 is SYGVNS. The CDR3 DNA sequence: TGTGCCAGCAGTGAACCCGGCCAGTCCTACCATGGCTACACCTTC. Translation gives CASSEPGQSYHGYTF.

CDR3 DNA: TGTGCCACCAGCAGTAGACTAGCGGGGGTCAATTCACCCCTCCACTTT. It specifies CATSSRLAGVNSPLHF. This sequence joins TRBV15 and TRBJ1-6, with D possibly matching TRBD1 (5 bases). CDR1 is LNHNV, CDR2 YYDKDF, per germline (reference sequence). V lost 3 bases and J lost 7, with 16 bases in between. The CDR3 sequence is 16 residues long.

The rearrangement links TRBV7-9 to TRBJ1-1, with 7 bases aligning to TRBD1. V shed 1 base and J 5 bases; nucleotides not matched to a gene: 13. CDR3 length equals 17 residues. Germline lookup yields CDR1 SEHNR and CDR2 FQNEAQ (reference sequence). CDR3 coding DNA: TGTGCCAGCAGCTTAGGAAGACAGACAGGGTATGGGACTGAAGCTTTCTTT. It is translated as CASSLGRQTGYGTEAFF.

This rearrangement joins TRBV19 to TRBJ2-7; 11 bases are a match to TRBD1. J lost 3 bases, V lost 3 bases, and 1 base had no gene match. The CDR3 sequence is 14 residues long. The germline V gene has CDR1 LNHDA and CDR2 SQIVND (reference sequence). The CDR3 sequence is CASSIGTGGYEQYF. The CDR3 DNA sequence: TGTGCCAGTAGTATCGGGACAGGGGGCTACGAGCAGTACTTC. The variable domain in full, with the rest retrieved from reference TRBV19 and TRBJ2-7, is DGGITQSPKYLFRKEGQNVTLSCEQNLNHDAMYWYRQDPGQGLRLIYYSQIVNDFQKGDIAEGYSVSREKKESFPLTVTSAQKNPTAFYLCASSIGTGGYEQYFGPGTRLTVT.

This chain uses TRBV6-5 with TRBJ2-1, with 11 bases fitting TRBD1. Trimming removed 6 bases from V and 7 bases from J; junction bases left unmatched: 8. Per the germline V gene, CDR1 is MNHEY and CDR2 is SVGAGI. The CDR3 totals 15 residues. CDR3 nucleotides: TGTGCCAGCAGAGTAACCGGGACAGGGGGAAATGAGCAGTTCTTC. Translated: CASRVTGTGGNEQFF.